This T cell receptor beta chain was observed in a study of cytomegalovirus exposure and HLA in healthy donors. The CDR3 spans 17 residues. It was with 60 Vbeta and 13 Jbeta primers that the PCR ran. The protocol was immunoSEQ multiplex PCR, while the TCRdb copy is restricted to in-frame clones and leaves out a portion. The sample has approximately 120,000 clones, just under 75% seen once. Specimen: PBMCs. V is TRBV1 and J is TRBJ2-3; the table's D call TRBD2 went unverified against the DNA. TRBV1 is a pseudogene locus. The sequence was obtained from a man aged 55 to 69 in good health and CMV-seropositive. The CDR3: CTSSQAVGPGGTDTQYF. The CDR3 DNA reads TGCACCAGCAGCCAAGCCGTAGGGCCGGGAGGCACAGATACGCAGTATTTT.